This T cell receptor (beta chain) was profiled in a study of blood T cell repertoires in COVID-19. There are a few counts of this clone. Authors' processing steps: By means of reference gene primer amplification, nucleated cell counts were estimated. Profiling relied on immunoSEQ multiplex PCR, and the TCRdb table lists in-frame clones only, not all of them. The V and J calls and clone size were taken over from that table, and D and trimming were inferred from the DNA. This sample has 450,000 to 500,000 clones, with 80% to 90% found just once. Deletions cut 6 bases from V and 5 bases from J, with 13 bases between. The CDR3 consists of 13 residues.

The clonotype originates from a human donor in a cohort sampled during active COVID-19. The rearrangement joins TRBV12-3 or TRBV12-4 to TRBJ1-1, with a tentative D call TRBD1 (5 bases). The sample comprised peripheral blood. The CDR3 here is CASSLDIRTEAFF. CDR3 nucleotides: TGTGCCAGCAGCCTGGACATTAGAACTGAAGCTTTCTTT.